These T cell receptor beta chains were read from a single sample in a study of blood T cell repertoires in COVID-19. Sequencing was performed with immunoSEQ multiplex PCR; in TCRdb, only in-frame clones are kept and a portion is missing. The sample includes around 260,000 clones, 65% to 85% seen only once; the top ten take 15% to 19%. The sequenced sample was peripheral blood. The receptor set was obtained from a person aged 70 to 79 with COVID-19, enrolled during active disease. Each CDR3 is given with its conserved first and last residue. The order of the fields is D gene, V gene, J gene, clone size, CDR3 protein, CDR3 DNA. A D gene is named only where the DNA matches it firmly. A row's size may be missing; if present it is once, few, many or a size class.

D: NA
V: TRBV27
J: TRBJ2-2
size: NA
CDR3: CASSIVGTTGELFF
DNA: TGTGCCAGCAGTATTGTCGGGACAACCGGGGAGCTGTTTTTT

D: NA
V: TRBV7-8
J: TRBJ2-2
size: few
CDR3: CASSFRTSNTGELFF
DNA: TGTGCCAGCAGCTTCCGGACTTCGAACACCGGGGAGCTGTTTTTT

D: NA
V: TRBV7-8
J: TRBJ2-5
size: NA
CDR3: CASSQHRAQETQYF
DNA: TGTGCCAGCAGCCAGCACAGGGCGCAAGAGACCCAGTACTTC

D: NA
V: TRBV11-3
J: TRBJ2-7
size: NA
CDR3: CASSLSDHEQYF
DNA: TGTGCCAGCAGCTTAAGCGACCACGAGCAGTACTTC

D: TRBD1
V: TRBV12-3/TRBV12-4
J: TRBJ1-2
size: once
CDR3: CATSRTGYGYTF
DNA: TGTGCCACATCAAGGACAGGCTATGGCTACACCTTC

D: TRBD1
V: TRBV4-1
J: TRBJ1-3
size: NA
CDR3: CASSQNEGQGAGNTIYF
DNA: TGCGCCAGCAGCCAAAATGAGGGACAGGGGGCTGGAAACACCATATATTTT

D: TRBD1
V: TRBV6-2/TRBV6-3
J: TRBJ2-7
size: NA
CDR3: CASSRDRYEQYF
DNA: TGTGCCAGCAGTCGGGACAGGTACGAGCAGTACTTC

D: TRBD2
V: TRBV6-2/TRBV6-3
J: TRBJ2-2
size: NA
CDR3: CASSPWTSGRRWHTGELFF
DNA: TGTGCCAGCAGCCCCTGGACTAGCGGGAGACGGTGGCACACCGGGGAGCTGTTTTTT

D: NA
V: TRBV7-6
J: TRBJ2-3
size: NA
CDR3: CASSLQPTGSTDTQYF
DNA: TGTGCCAGCAGCTTGCAACCTACAGGCTCCACAGATACGCAGTATTTT

D: TRBD2
V: TRBV28
J: TRBJ2-1
size: NA
CDR3: CASSSGRSQFF
DNA: TGTGCCAGCAGTAGCGGGAGAAGTCAGTTCTTC

D: NA
V: TRBV3-1/TRBV3-2
J: TRBJ2-6
size: NA
CDR3: CASSPRSGGANVLTF
DNA: TGTGCCAGCAGCCCCCGGAGTGGTGGGGCCAACGTCCTGACTTTC

D: NA
V: TRBV30
J: TRBJ1-2
size: few
CDR3: CAWRGFYGYTF
DNA: TGTGCCTGGAGGGGCTTCTATGGCTACACCTTC

D: TRBD1
V: TRBV6-5
J: TRBJ2-7
size: NA
CDR3: CASSSRQGAFEQYF
DNA: TGTGCCAGCAGTTCCCGACAGGGGGCTTTCGAGCAGTACTTC

D: NA
V: TRBV7-2
J: TRBJ1-2
size: NA
CDR3: CASSLGEYHSLGYTF
DNA: TGTGCCAGCAGCTTAGGGGAGTACCATTCACTTGGCTACACCTTC

D: NA
V: TRBV19
J: TRBJ2-3
size: NA
CDR3: CASSFDRTDTQYF
DNA: TGTGCCAGTAGTTTCGACAGGACAGATACGCAGTATTTT

D: NA
V: TRBV21-1
J: TRBJ2-6
size: NA
CDR3: CARRTSGANVLTF
DNA: TGTGCCAGGCGGACATCTGGGGCCAACGTCCTGACTTTC

D: TRBD2
V: TRBV2
J: TRBJ2-1
size: NA
CDR3: CASSGGTSVYEQFF
DNA: TGTGCCAGCAGTGGAGGGACTAGCGTGTATGAGCAGTTCTTC

D: TRBD1
V: TRBV6-4
J: TRBJ2-1
size: once
CDR3: CASSVRTGDNEQFF
DNA: TGTGCCAGCAGTGTTCGGACAGGGGATAATGAGCAGTTCTTC

D: NA
V: TRBV4-3
J: TRBJ2-1
size: NA
CDR3: CASSPSPRIEQFF
DNA: TGCGCCAGCAGCCCTTCTCCGAGAATTGAGCAGTTCTTC

D: TRBD2
V: TRBV27
J: TRBJ2-1
size: NA
CDR3: CASTRTSGGAMNEQFF
DNA: TGTGCCAGTACCCGCACTAGCGGGGGGGCAATGAATGAGCAGTTCTTC

D: TRBD1
V: TRBV7-8
J: TRBJ1-4
size: NA
CDR3: CASSPHGTDEKLFF
DNA: TGTGCCAGCAGCCCCCACGGGACAGATGAAAAACTGTTTTTT

D: NA
V: TRBV30
J: TRBJ1-2
size: NA
CDR3: CAWTLGRGYTF
DNA: TGTGCCTGGACACTCGGTCGTGGCTACACCTTC

D: NA
V: TRBV5-8
J: TRBJ2-3
size: once
CDR3: CASSLEQRGTDTQYF
DNA: TGTGCCAGCAGCTTGGAACAGCGGGGCACAGATACGCAGTATTTT

D: TRBD2
V: TRBV19
J: TRBJ2-1
size: NA
CDR3: CASSRALAGYEQFF
DNA: TGTGCCAGTAGTCGCGCCCTAGCGGGATACGAGCAGTTCTTC

D: TRBD2
V: TRBV19
J: TRBJ2-7
size: NA
CDR3: CASMGRGTTGEQYF
DNA: TGTGCCAGTATGGGGCGGGGGACTACGGGGGAGCAGTACTTC

D: NA
V: TRBV7-2
J: TRBJ2-7
size: few
CDR3: CASSSPIPYEQYF
DNA: TGTGCCAGCAGCTCCCCAATTCCATACGAGCAGTACTTC

D: TRBD1
V: TRBV5-1
J: TRBJ1-3
size: NA
CDR3: CASSLSQGARGNTIYF
DNA: TGCGCCAGCAGCTTGTCTCAGGGGGCGCGTGGAAACACCATATATTTT

D: NA
V: TRBV5-8
J: TRBJ2-7
size: once
CDR3: CASSLLGGPKQYF
DNA: TGTGCCAGCAGCTTGTTAGGTGGGCCTAAGCAGTACTTC

D: NA
V: TRBV5-5
J: TRBJ1-3
size: NA
CDR3: CASSLRGVSGNTIYF
DNA: TGTGCCAGCAGCTTGCGGGGGGTCTCTGGAAACACCATATATTTT

D: TRBD1
V: TRBV7-9
J: TRBJ1-5
size: NA
CDR3: CASSPFGGGLNQPQHF
DNA: TGTGCCAGCAGCCCCTTTGGAGGGGGCCTCAATCAGCCCCAGCATTTT

D: TRBD2
V: TRBV2
J: TRBJ2-1
size: NA
CDR3: CASSDRTSVSYNEQFF
DNA: TGTGCCAGCAGTGACCGGACTAGCGTGTCCTACAATGAGCAGTTCTTC

D: TRBD1
V: TRBV7-2
J: TRBJ2-7
size: NA
CDR3: CASSLAGTGDWEQYF
DNA: TGTGCCAGCAGCTTAGCTGGGACAGGGGATTGGGAGCAGTACTTC